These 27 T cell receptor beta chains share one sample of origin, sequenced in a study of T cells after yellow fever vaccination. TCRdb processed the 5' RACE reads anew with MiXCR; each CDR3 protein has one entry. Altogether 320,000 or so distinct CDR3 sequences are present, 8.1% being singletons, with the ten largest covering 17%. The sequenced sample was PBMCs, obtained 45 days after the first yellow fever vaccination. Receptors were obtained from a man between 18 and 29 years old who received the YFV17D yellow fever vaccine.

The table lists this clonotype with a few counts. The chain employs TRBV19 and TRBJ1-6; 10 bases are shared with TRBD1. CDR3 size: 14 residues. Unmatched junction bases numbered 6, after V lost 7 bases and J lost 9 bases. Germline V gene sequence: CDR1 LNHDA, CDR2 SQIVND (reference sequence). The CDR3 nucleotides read TGTGCCAGTACGTTGACAGGGGGCCGTTCACCCCTCCACTTT. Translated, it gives CASTLTGGRSPLHF.

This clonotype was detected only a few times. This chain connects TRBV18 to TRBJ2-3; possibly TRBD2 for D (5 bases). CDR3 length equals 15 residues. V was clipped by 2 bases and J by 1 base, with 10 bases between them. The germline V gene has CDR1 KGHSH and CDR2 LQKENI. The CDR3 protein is CASSPFDSGTDTQYF. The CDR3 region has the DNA TGTGCCAGCTCACCATTTGATAGCGGCACAGATACGCAGTATTTT.

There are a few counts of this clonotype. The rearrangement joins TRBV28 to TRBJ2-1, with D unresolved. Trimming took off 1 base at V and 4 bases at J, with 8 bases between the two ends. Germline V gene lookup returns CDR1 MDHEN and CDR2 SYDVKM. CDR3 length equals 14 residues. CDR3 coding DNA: TGTGCCAGCAGTTTATCTGGACGTTACAATGAGCAGTTCTTC. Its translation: CASSLSGRYNEQFF. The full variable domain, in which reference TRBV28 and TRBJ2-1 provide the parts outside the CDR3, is DVKVTQSSRYLVKRTGEKVFLECVQDMDHENMFWYRQDPGLGLRLIYFSYDVKMKEKGDIPEGYSVSREKKERFSLILESASTNQTSMYLCASSLSGRYNEQFFGPGTRLTVL.

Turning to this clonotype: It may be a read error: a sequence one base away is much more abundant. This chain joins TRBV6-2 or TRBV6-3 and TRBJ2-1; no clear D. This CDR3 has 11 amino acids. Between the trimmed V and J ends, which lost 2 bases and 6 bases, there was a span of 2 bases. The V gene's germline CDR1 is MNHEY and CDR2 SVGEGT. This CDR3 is CASSYPNEQFF. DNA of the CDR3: TGTGCCAGCAGTTACCCCAATGAGCAGTTCTTC.

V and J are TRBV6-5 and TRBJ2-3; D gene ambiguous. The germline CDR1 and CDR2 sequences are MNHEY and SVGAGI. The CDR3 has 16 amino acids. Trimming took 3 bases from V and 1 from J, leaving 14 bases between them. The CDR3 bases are TGTGCCAGCAGTTATACCCCCCCAGGCCGCACAGATACGCAGTATTTT. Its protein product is CASSYTPPGRTDTQYF.

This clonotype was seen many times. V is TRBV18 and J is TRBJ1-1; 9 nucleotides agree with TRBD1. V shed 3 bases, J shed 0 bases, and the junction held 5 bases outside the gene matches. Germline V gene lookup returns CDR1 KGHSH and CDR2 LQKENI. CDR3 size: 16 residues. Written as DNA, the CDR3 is TGTGCCAGCTCACCCACAGGGGGCCCTATGAACACTGAAGCTTTCTTT. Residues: CASSPTGGPMNTEAFF. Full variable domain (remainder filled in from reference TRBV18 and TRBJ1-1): NAGVMQNPRHLVRRRGQEARLRCSPMKGHSHVYWYRQLPEEGLKFMVYLQKENIIDESGMPKERFSAEFPKEGPSILRIQQVVRGDSAAYFCASSPTGGPMNTEAFFGQGTRLTVV.

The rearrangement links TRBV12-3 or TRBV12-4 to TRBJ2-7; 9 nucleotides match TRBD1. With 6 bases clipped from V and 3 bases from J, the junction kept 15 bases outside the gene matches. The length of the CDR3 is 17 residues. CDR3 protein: CASRRDRASIWGYEQYV. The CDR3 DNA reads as TGTGCCAGCAGGAGGGACAGGGCGTCCATATGGGGCTACGAGCAGTACGTC.

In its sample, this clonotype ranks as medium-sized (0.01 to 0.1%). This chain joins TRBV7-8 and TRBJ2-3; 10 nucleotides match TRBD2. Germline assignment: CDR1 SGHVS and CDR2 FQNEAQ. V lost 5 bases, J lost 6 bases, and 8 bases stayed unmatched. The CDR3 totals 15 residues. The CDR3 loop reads CASSPQRGGRDTQYF. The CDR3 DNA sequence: TGTGCCAGCAGCCCCCAGCGGGGGGGCCGTGATACGCAGTATTTT.

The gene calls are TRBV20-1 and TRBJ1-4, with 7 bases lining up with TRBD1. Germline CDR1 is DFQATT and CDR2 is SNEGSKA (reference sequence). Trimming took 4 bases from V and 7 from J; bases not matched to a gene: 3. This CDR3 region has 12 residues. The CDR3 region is CSATTGPEKLFF. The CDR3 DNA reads TGCAGTGCTACGACAGGGCCTGAAAAACTGTTTTTT.

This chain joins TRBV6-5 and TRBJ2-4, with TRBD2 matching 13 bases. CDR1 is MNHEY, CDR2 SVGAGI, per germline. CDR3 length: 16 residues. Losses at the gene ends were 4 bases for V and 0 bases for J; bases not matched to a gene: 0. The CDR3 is CASSWTSGGAKNIQYF. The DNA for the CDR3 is TGTGCCAGCAGTTGGACTAGCGGGGGAGCCAAAAACATTCAGTACTTC.

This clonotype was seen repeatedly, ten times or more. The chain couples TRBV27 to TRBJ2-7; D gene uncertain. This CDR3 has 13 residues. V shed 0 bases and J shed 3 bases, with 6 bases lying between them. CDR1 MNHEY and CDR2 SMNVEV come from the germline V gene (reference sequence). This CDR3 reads CASSLSSGYEQYF. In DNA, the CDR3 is TGTGCCAGCAGTTTATCGTCCGGCTACGAGCAGTACTTC.

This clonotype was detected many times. CDR3 loop: CASSFGTRTDTQYF. The CDR3 DNA sequence: TGTGCCAGCAGCTTCGGGACTCGCACAGATACGCAGTATTTT. The rearrangement links TRBV5-6 to TRBJ2-3, with D tentatively TRBD2 (6 bases). Trimming cost V 2 bases and J 1 base, with 8 bases left between them. Germline CDR1 and CDR2: SGHDT and YYEEEE. CDR3 length equals 14 residues.

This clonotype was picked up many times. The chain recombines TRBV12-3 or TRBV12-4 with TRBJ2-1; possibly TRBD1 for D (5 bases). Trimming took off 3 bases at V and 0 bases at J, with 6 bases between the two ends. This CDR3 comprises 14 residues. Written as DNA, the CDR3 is TGTGCCAGCAGTTTCGACAGCTCCTACAATGAGCAGTTCTTC. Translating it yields CASSFDSSYNEQFF.

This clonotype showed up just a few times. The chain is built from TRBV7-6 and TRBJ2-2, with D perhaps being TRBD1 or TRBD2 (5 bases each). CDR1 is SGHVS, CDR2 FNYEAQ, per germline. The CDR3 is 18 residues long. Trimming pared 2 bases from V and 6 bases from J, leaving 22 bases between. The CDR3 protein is CASSLSLVGGVNAGELFF. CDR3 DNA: TGTGCCAGCAGCTTATCATTGGTTGGGGGAGTAAACGCCGGGGAGCTGTTTTTT.

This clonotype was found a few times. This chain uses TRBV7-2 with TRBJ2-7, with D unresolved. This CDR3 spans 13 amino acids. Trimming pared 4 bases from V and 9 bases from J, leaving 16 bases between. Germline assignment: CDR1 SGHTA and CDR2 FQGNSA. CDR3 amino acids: CASSSDPWLGQYF. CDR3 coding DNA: TGTGCCAGCAGCTCGGACCCTTGGTTAGGGCAGTACTTC.

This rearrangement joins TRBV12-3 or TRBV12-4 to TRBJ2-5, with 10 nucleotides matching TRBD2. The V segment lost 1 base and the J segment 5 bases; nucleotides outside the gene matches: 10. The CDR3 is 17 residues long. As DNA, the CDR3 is TGTGCCAGCAGTTTAGGCCCACTAGCGGGGACGCGGGAGACCCAGTACTTC. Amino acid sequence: CASSLGPLAGTRETQYF.

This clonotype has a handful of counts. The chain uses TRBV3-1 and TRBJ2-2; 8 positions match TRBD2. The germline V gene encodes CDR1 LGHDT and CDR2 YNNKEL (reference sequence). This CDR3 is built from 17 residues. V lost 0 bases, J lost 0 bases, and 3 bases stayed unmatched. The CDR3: CASSQERRGANTGELFF. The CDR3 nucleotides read TGTGCCAGCAGCCAAGAAAGGCGGGGGGCGAACACCGGGGAGCTGTTTTTT.

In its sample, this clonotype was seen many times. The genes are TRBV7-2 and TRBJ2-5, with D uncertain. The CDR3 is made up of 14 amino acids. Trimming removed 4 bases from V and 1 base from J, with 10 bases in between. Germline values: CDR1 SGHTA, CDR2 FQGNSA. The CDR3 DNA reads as TGTGCCAGCAGCTCCTCCCAAGTCCAAGAGACCCAGTACTTC. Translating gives CASSSSQVQETQYF.

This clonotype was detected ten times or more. CDR3 residues: CASSPGSGGRGYTF. CDR3 sequence (DNA): TGTGCCAGCAGCCCCGGCTCAGGGGGCCGCGGCTACACCTTC. The V gene is TRBV3-1, the J gene TRBJ1-2; TRBD1 matches 8 bases. CDR1 and CDR2 (germline): LGHDT, YNNKEL (reference sequence). Germline trimming cut 4 bases from V and 8 bases from J; bases unmatched to any gene: 9. This CDR3 has 14 amino acids.

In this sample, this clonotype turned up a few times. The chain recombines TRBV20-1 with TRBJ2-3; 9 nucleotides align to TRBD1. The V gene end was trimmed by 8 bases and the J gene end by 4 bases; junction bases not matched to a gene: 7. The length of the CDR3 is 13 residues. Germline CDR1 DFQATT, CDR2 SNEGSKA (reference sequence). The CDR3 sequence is CSPKTGGSDTQYF. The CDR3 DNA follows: TGCAGTCCGAAGACAGGGGGTTCAGATACGCAGTATTTT.

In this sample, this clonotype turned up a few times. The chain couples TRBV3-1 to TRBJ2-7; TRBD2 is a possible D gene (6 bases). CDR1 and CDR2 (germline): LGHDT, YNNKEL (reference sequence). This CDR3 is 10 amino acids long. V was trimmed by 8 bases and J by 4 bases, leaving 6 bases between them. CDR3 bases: TGTGCCAGCGGGACTTACGAGCAGTACGTC. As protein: CASGTYEQYV.

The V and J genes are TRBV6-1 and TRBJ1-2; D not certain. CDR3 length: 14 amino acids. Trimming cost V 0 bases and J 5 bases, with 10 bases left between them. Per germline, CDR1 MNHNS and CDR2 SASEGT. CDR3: CASSEAPNSYGYTF. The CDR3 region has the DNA TGTGCCAGCAGTGAAGCGCCAAACTCATATGGCTACACCTTC.

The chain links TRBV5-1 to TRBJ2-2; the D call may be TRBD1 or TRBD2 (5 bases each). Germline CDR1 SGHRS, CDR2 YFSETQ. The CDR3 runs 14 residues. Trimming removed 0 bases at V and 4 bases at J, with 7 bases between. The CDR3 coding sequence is TGCGCCAGCAGCTTGGAAGGGACCACCGGGGAGCTGTTTTTT. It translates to CASSLEGTTGELFF.

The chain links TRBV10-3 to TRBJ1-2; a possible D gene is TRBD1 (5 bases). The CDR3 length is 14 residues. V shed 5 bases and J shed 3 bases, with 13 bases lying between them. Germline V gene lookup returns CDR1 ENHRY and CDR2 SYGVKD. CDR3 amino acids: CAISRVQGDYGYTF. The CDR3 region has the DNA TGTGCCATCAGTCGGGTCCAGGGTGACTATGGCTACACCTTC.

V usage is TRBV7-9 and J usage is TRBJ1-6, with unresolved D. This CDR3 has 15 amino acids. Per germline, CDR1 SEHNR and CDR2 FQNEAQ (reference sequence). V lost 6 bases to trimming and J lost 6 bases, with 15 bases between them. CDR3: CASRQKGPSNSPLHF. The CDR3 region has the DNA TGTGCCAGCAGACAGAAAGGGCCTTCTAATTCACCCCTCCACTTT.

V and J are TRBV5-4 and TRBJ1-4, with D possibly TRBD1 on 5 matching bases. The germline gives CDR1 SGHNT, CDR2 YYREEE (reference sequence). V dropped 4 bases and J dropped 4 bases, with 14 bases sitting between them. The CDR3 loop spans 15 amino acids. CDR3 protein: CASSGGGGGNEKLFF. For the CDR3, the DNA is TGTGCCAGCAGCGGCGGGGGAGGTGGTAATGAAAAACTGTTTTTT.

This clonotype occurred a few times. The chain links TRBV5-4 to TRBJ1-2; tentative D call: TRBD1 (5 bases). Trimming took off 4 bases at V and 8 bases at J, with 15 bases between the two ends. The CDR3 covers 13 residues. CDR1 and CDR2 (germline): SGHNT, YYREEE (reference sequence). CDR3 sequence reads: CASSPQGGSGYTF. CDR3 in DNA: TGTGCCAGCAGCCCCCAGGGCGGGAGCGGCTACACCTTC.